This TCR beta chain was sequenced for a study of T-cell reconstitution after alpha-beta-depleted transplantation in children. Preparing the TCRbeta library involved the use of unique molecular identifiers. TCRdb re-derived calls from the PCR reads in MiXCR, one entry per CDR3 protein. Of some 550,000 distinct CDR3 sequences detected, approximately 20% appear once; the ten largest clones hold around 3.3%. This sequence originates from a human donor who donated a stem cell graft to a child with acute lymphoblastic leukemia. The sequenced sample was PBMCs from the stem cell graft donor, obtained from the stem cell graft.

CDR3: CSVLPGDARDEQFF. DNA of the CDR3: TGCAGCGTTCTCCCAGGGGACGCTAGGGATGAGCAGTTCTTC. V usage is TRBV29-1 and J usage is TRBJ2-1, with D possibly TRBD1 on 6 matching bases. Trimming shortened V by 5 bases and J by 8 bases, and 19 bases separated the two germline ends. Germline-derived CDR1 and CDR2 are SQVTM and ANQGSEA. The CDR3 runs 14 residues.